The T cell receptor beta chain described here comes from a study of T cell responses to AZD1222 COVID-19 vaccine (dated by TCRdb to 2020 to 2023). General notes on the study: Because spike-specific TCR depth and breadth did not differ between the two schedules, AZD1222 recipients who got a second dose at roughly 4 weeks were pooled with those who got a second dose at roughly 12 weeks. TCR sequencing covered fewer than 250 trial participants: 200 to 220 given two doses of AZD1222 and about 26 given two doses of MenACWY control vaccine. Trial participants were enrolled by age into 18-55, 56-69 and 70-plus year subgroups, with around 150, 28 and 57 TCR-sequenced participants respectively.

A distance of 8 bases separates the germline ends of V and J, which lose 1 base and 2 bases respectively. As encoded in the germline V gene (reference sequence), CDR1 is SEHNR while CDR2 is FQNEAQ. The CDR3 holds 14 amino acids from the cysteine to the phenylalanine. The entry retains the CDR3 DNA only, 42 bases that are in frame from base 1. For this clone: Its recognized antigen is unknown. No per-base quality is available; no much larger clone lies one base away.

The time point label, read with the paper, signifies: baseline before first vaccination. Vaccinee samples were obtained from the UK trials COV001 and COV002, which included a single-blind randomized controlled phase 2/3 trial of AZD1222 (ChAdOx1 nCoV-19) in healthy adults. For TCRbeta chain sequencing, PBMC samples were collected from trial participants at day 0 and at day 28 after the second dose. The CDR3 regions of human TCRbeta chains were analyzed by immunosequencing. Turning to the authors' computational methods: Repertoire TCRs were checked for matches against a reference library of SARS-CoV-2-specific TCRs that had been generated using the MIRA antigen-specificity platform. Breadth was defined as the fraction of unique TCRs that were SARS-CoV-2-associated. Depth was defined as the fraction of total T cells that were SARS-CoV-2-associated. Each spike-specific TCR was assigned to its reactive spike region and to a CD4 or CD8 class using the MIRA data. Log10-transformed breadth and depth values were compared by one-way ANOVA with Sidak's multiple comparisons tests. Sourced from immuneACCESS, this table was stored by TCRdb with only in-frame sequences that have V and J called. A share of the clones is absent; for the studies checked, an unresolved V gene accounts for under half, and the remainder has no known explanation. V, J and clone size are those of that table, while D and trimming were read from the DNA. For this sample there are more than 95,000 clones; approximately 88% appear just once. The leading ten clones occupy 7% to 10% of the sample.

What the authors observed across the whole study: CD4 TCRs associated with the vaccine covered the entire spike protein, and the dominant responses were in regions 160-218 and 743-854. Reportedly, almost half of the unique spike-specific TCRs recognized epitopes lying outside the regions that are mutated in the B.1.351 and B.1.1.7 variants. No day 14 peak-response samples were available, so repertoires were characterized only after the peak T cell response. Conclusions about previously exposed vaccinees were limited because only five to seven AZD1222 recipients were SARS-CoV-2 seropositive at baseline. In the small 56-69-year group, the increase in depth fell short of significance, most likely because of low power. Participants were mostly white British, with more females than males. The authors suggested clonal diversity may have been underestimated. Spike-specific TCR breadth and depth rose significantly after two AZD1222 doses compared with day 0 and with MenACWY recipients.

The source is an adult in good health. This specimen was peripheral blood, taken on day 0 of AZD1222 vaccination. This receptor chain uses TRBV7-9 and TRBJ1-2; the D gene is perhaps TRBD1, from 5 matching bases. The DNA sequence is TGTGCCAGCAGCTTAGTATGGGGGAACTATGGCTACACCTTC. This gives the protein CASSLVWGNYGYTF.